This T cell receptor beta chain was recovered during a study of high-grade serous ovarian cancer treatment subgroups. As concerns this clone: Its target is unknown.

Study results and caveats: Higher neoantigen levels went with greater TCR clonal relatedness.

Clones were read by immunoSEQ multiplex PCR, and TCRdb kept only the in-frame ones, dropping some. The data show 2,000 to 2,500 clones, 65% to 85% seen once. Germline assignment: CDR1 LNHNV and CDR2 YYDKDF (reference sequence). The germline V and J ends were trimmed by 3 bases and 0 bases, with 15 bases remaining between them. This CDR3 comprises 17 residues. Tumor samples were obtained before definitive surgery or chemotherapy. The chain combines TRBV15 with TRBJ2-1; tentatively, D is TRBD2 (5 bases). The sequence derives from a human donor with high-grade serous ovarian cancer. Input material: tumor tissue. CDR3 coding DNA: TGTGCCACCAGCAGGGACGACGGGGTTAGCTCCTACAATGAGCAGTTCTTC. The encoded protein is CATSRDDGVSSYNEQFF.